This T cell receptor beta chain was retrieved from a study of blood T cell repertoires in COVID-19. This clone turned up a few times. Profiling relied on immunoSEQ multiplex PCR, and the TCRdb table lists in-frame clones only, not all of them. The sample holds about 150,000 clones, 84% seen once. The receptor was derived from a human donor in a cohort sampled during active COVID-19. The sequenced sample was peripheral blood.

In DNA form, the CDR3 reads TGTGCTAGTGGTCCGGGGACAGAGACTGAAGCTTTCTTT. Protein sequence: CASGPGTETEAFF. The rearrangement links TRBV12-5 to TRBJ1-1; 7 bases fit TRBD1. CDR1 is LGHNT and CDR2 is FRNRAP in the germline V gene. The CDR3 extends over 13 amino acids. Losses at the gene ends were 5 bases for V and 5 bases for J; bases not matched to a gene: 5.